The 31 T cell receptor beta chains below come from one sample, sequenced in a study of CD8 T cells in Susac syndrome. Random hexamers primed reverse transcription of roughly 0.5 to 1 ug RNA. TCRdb reprocessed the immunoSEQ multiplex PCR reads with MiXCR, giving one entry per CDR3 protein. The sample contains about 120,000 distinct CDR3 sequences, about 95% of which appear only once. The sample was CD8+ T cells from PBMCs. These receptors all come from a human donor with Susac syndrome.

This clonotype was seen only a few times. The chain carries TRBV27 and TRBJ1-5; D uncertain. The CDR3 has 13 amino acids. Germline V gene sequence: CDR1 MNHEY, CDR2 SMNVEV (reference sequence). Trimming took off 3 bases at V and 4 bases at J, with 7 bases between the two ends. CDR3 amino acids: CASSFGGNQPQHF. The CDR3 bases are TGTGCCAGCAGTTTTGGTGGAAATCAGCCCCAGCATTTT.

The V and J genes are TRBV7-2 and TRBJ2-7; no firm D call. V lost 0 bases to trimming and J lost 6 bases, with 9 bases between them. The CDR3 contains 13 residues. Germline CDR1 and CDR2: SGHTA and FQGNSA. CDR3 protein: CASSLAKDGEQYF. In DNA, the CDR3 is TGTGCCAGCAGCTTAGCGAAGGACGGCGAGCAGTACTTC.

J is TRBJ2-3 and V is TRBV2; D is unresolved. This CDR3 contains 10 residues. Between the trimmed V and J ends, which lost 8 bases and 6 bases, there was a span of 6 bases. CDR1 is SNHLY and CDR2 is FYNNEI in the germline V gene. Written as DNA, the CDR3 is TGTGCCAGCGTGGACGATACGCAGTATTTT. Translated: CASVDDTQYF.

The rearrangement joins TRBV11-2 to TRBJ2-7; 7 nucleotides line up with TRBD1. CDR3 length equals 15 residues. V lost 5 bases and J lost 0; bases outside the gene matches: 7. Germline V gene sequence: CDR1 SGHAT, CDR2 FQNNGV. In DNA, the CDR3 is TGTGCCAGCAGCCTACACGGGGACAGCTCCTACGAGCAGTACTTC. Translation gives CASSLHGDSSYEQYF.

V is TRBV20-1 and J is TRBJ2-1; TRBD2 agrees at 13 bases. V shed 0 bases and J 5 bases; nucleotides not matched to a gene: 10. From germline, CDR1 is DFQATT and CDR2 SNEGSKA (reference sequence). The CDR3 has 18 residues. CDR3 bases: TGCAGTGCTAGAGATACTAGCGGGGGGGCCCAAAACCACAATGAGCAGTTCTTC. It is translated as CSARDTSGGAQNHNEQFF.

V is TRBV27 and J is TRBJ1-1; maybe TRBD1 (5 bases). The CDR3 runs 13 residues. CDR1 is MNHEY and CDR2 is SMNVEV in the germline V gene (reference sequence). Trimming took off 5 bases at V and 13 bases at J, with 20 bases between the two ends. CDR3: CASSPFSQGQGFF. The CDR3 nucleotides are TGTGCCAGCAGTCCATTCAGCCAGGGTCAGGGTTTCTTT.

The rearrangement joins TRBV25-1 to TRBJ1-5, with D unresolved. V dropped 8 bases and J dropped 9 bases, with 11 bases sitting between them. Germline assignment: CDR1 MGHDK and CDR2 SYGVNS. This CDR3 spans 11 amino acids. In nucleotides, the CDR3 is TGTGCCAGCGGGGTCCTTTCGCCCCAGCATTTT. It is translated as CASGVLSPQHF.

CDR3 sequence reads: CASSPGQNYGYTF. Here the CDR3 DNA reads TGTGCCAGCAGCCCGGGACAGAACTATGGCTACACCTTC. J is TRBJ1-2 and V is TRBV13, with TRBD1 matching over 7 bases. Looked up from germline, CDR1 is PRHDT and CDR2 is FYEKMQ (reference sequence). V trimming: 5 bases; J trimming: 2 bases; junction bases outside the gene matches: 2. The CDR3 is made up of 13 amino acids.

This clonotype was counted once. The chain uses TRBV15 and TRBJ2-3; unclear D gene. Germline CDR1 is LNHNV and CDR2 is YYDKDF (reference sequence). The CDR3 runs to 11 residues. The V and J ends lost 0 bases and 14 bases respectively, with 9 bases between them. The CDR3 sequence is CATSRDPVVYF. The CDR3 nucleotides are TGTGCCACCAGCAGAGACCCCGTAGTGTATTTT.

V and J are TRBV7-9 and TRBJ2-7, with TRBD1 as a possible D gene (6 bases). The CDR3 runs 11 residues. CDR1 is SEHNR, CDR2 FQNEAQ, per germline (reference sequence). Trimming pared 5 bases from V and 7 bases from J, leaving 9 bases between. The DNA for the CDR3 is TGTGCCAGCAGCCTTGACAGGGAGCAGTACTTC. Translation gives CASSLDREQYF.

The chain uses TRBV7-9 and TRBJ2-7; a weak D match, TRBD1 (5 bases). CDR1 and CDR2 from the germline V gene are SEHNR and FQNEAQ (reference sequence). This CDR3 has 15 residues. Trimming stripped 4 bases from V and 3 bases from J, with 16 bases between. CDR3 protein: CASSSVRDSNYEQYF. CDR3 in DNA: TGTGCCAGCAGCTCCGTCCGCGACAGCAACTACGAGCAGTACTTC.

V usage is TRBV11-3 and J usage is TRBJ2-1, with a weak D call TRBD1 (5 bases). This CDR3 is built from 13 residues. The germline V and J ends were trimmed by 5 bases and 3 bases, with 8 bases remaining between them. Germline V gives CDR1 SGHNT, CDR2 YENEEA. CDR3 in amino acids: CASSAGYYNEQFF. The CDR3 DNA sequence: TGTGCCAGCAGCGCAGGGTACTACAATGAGCAGTTCTTC.

The chain is built from TRBV29-1 and TRBJ1-5, with TRBD1 matching 10 bases. The CDR3 length is 14 residues. After removal of 4 bases from V and 7 bases from J, the junction contained 7 bases not matched to a gene. Germline CDR1 SQVTM, CDR2 ANQGSEA. CDR3 sequence reads: CSVVVTGGGQPQHF. In DNA form, the CDR3 reads TGCAGCGTTGTGGTGACAGGGGGCGGACAGCCCCAGCATTTT.

This chain uses TRBV7-9 with TRBJ1-1; TRBD1 aligns across 8 bases. Per the germline V gene, CDR1 is SEHNR and CDR2 is FQNEAQ (reference sequence). V gave up 5 bases and J gave up 3 bases; unmatched junction bases: 8. CDR3 length: 15 amino acids. CDR3 protein: CASSPRQGSHTEAFF. The DNA of the CDR3 is TGTGCCAGCAGCCCTAGACAGGGGAGCCACACTGAAGCTTTCTTT.

The chain has TRBV12-3 or TRBV12-4 and TRBJ2-7; D gene ambiguous. Trimming removed 2 bases from V and 0 bases from J, with 8 bases in between. The CDR3 extends over 14 amino acids. The CDR3 nucleotides read TGTGCCAGCAGTTTATCCCACTACTCCTACGAGCAGTACTTC. It encodes CASSLSHYSYEQYF.

A remark on this clonotype: The junction shows a germline mismatch at one end, possibly a read error. V gene TRBV25-1 combines with J gene TRBJ1-1; D gene ambiguous. This CDR3 has 12 residues. Germline CDR1 reads MGHDK; CDR2 reads SYGVNS. CDR3 sequence: CASSEFNSEAFF. Here the CDR3 DNA reads TGTGCCAGCAGTGAATTTAACAGTGAAGCTTTCTTT.

This clonotype was seen more than once but under ten times. V is TRBV13 and J is TRBJ2-7, with D perhaps TRBD1 (6 bases). Trimming left V 5 bases short and J 0 bases short, with 8 bases between. The CDR3 length is 13 residues. Germline V gene sequence: CDR1 PRHDT, CDR2 FYEKMQ (reference sequence). In DNA, the CDR3 is TGTGCCAGCAGCCCGGACAGCTCCTACGAGCAGTACTTC. It encodes CASSPDSSYEQYF.

The chain couples TRBV4-1 to TRBJ1-5, with 7 bases aligning to TRBD1. Looked up from germline, CDR1 is MGHRA and CDR2 is YSYEKL. The CDR3 consists of 14 residues. Trimming at V came to 4 bases and at J to 6 bases, leaving 6 bases not matched to a gene. The chain's CDR3 is CASSLRDSGQPQHF. The CDR3 DNA follows: TGCGCCAGCAGCCTCCGGGACAGTGGTCAGCCCCAGCATTTT.

This chain connects TRBV29-1 to TRBJ1-2; 7 bases are shared with TRBD1. Germline CDR1 SQVTM, CDR2 ANQGSEA. The trim removed 3 bases at V and 6 bases at J, leaving 10 bases unmatched. CDR3 length equals 14 residues. CDR3 residues: CSVDRAGGRDGYTF. For the CDR3, the DNA is TGCAGCGTTGATCGGGCAGGGGGGCGCGATGGCTACACCTTC.

V usage is TRBV21-1 and J usage is TRBJ2-7; whether TRBD2, the table's D call, matches the DNA was not checked. TRBV21-1 corresponds to a pseudogene. This CDR3 is 14 amino acids long. The CDR3 here is CASSKVEAAYEQYF. The CDR3 nucleotides read TGTGCCAGCAGCAAAGTGGAGGCAGCCTACGAGCAGTACTTC.

CDR3 in amino acids: CASSHTGTDRAPGANVLTF. CDR3 nucleotides: TGTGCCAGCAGCCACACCGGGACAGATAGGGCTCCTGGGGCCAACGTCCTGACTTTC. The chain recombines TRBV11-2 with TRBJ2-6; 7 bases fit TRBD1. The V and J ends lost 5 bases and 2 bases, in that order; junction bases with no gene match: 15. CDR1 and CDR2 from the germline V gene are SGHAT and FQNNGV. This CDR3 is 19 amino acids long.

The table lists this clonotype with a count of one. The V gene is TRBV24-1, the J gene TRBJ2-2, with D hard to call. The germline V and J ends were trimmed by 7 bases and 3 bases, with 8 bases remaining between them. This CDR3 is 13 amino acids long. Germline CDR1 reads KGHDR; CDR2 reads SFDVKD. CDR3 nucleotide sequence: TGTGCCACCAGCTGGAAGGACACCGGGGAGCTGTTTTTT. Residues: CATSWKDTGELFF.

J is TRBJ1-5 and V is TRBV7-2, with 8 nucleotides matching TRBD1. CDR1 and CDR2 from the germline V gene are SGHTA and FQGNSA. Trimming at V came to 5 bases and at J to 3 bases, leaving 9 bases not matched to a gene. The CDR3 is 16 residues long. CDR3 nucleotides: TGTGCCAGCAGCCCGCAAGTGGACAGGGACAATCAGCCCCAGCATTTT. Protein product: CASSPQVDRDNQPQHF.

The chain links TRBV13 to TRBJ2-3; 8 bases agree with TRBD1. CDR3 length equals 13 residues. The trim removed 4 bases at V and 7 bases at J, leaving 4 bases unmatched. Germline V gene sequence: CDR1 PRHDT, CDR2 FYEKMQ (reference sequence). The CDR3 loop is CASSSGQGNTQYF. DNA for the CDR3: TGTGCCAGCAGCTCCGGACAGGGAAATACGCAGTATTTT.

V is TRBV15 and J is TRBJ2-1; D is unresolved. CDR3 length: 14 residues. CDR1 and CDR2 (germline): LNHNV, YYDKDF (reference sequence). V was cut by 0 bases and J by 5 bases, with 8 bases left in between. CDR3 sequence reads: CATSRDLGDNEQFF. CDR3 in DNA: TGTGCCACCAGCAGAGATCTTGGGGACAATGAGCAGTTCTTC.

The chain has TRBV27 and TRBJ2-7; the match to TRBD1 covers 7 bases. This CDR3 region has 14 residues. CDR1 and CDR2 from the germline V gene are MNHEY and SMNVEV (reference sequence). V lost 7 bases and J lost 5; bases outside the gene matches: 11. Written as DNA, the CDR3 is TGTGCCAGCAAGCACTACGGGGACAGCCACGAGCAGTACTTC. This encodes CASKHYGDSHEQYF.

The gene calls are TRBV7-6 and TRBJ2-3, with TRBD1 as a possible D gene (5 bases). Germline values: CDR1 SGHVS, CDR2 FNYEAQ. CDR3 length: 16 amino acids. Trimming pared 1 base from V and 4 bases from J, leaving 15 bases between. CDR3 DNA sequence: TGTGCCAGCAGCTTAGAGATGGGGCAGGGCCCAGATACGCAGTATTTT. Translation gives CASSLEMGQGPDTQYF.

The chain has TRBV20-1 and TRBJ1-1; maybe TRBD1 (6 bases). V lost 0 bases and J lost 6, with 14 bases in between. Germline V gene lookup returns CDR1 DFQATT and CDR2 SNEGSKA (reference sequence). The CDR3 is 14 amino acids. The CDR3 loop is CSARDGVGTPEAFF. CDR3 DNA sequence: TGCAGTGCTAGAGACGGGGTCGGGACACCTGAAGCTTTCTTT.

The rearrangement uses TRBV20-1 and TRBJ2-7; possible D gene TRBD1, 6 bases. From germline, CDR1 is DFQATT and CDR2 SNEGSKA (reference sequence). The V gene lost 0 bases and the J gene lost 3 bases, with 18 bases spanning the gap. CDR3 length equals 16 residues. The CDR3 DNA sequence: TGCAGTGCTAGAGATCCTCAGGGGTCGGGTTTCTACGAGCAGTACTTC. Residues: CSARDPQGSGFYEQYF.

The chain links TRBV9 to TRBJ1-3; the D gene is possibly TRBD1 (6 bases). The CDR3 has 16 amino acids. V shed 4 bases and J shed 1 base, with 15 bases lying between them. Per germline, CDR1 SGDLS and CDR2 YYNGEE. The CDR3 bases are TGTGCCAGCAGCCCTCGAGGACAGAAATCTGGAAACACCATATATTTT. It encodes CASSPRGQKSGNTIYF.

V gene TRBV7-8 combines with J gene TRBJ2-7; TRBD2 is a possible D gene (6 bases). V lost 8 bases and J lost 7, with 21 bases in between. Per the germline V gene, CDR1 is SGHVS and CDR2 is FQNEAQ. The CDR3 totals 14 residues. CDR3 DNA: TGTGCCAGCGGCTACCCCGGGGGTCCAGGGGAGCAGTACTTC. Translated: CASGYPGGPGEQYF.